The 19 T cell receptor beta chains listed next were all sequenced from one sample in a study of cytomegalovirus exposure and HLA in healthy donors. PCR primers comprised 60 Vbeta and 13 Jbeta primers. TCRdb's copy holds only in-frame clones and misses some; the assay was immunoSEQ multiplex PCR. The table records roughly 220,000 clones, around 70% of them present only once. The specimen sequenced was PBMCs. These receptors originate from a man aged 35 to 55 in good health and CMV-seropositive.

This clone was found a few times. The chain combines TRBV19 with TRBJ1-2, with a possible D match to TRBD1 (6 bases). Germline CDR1 LNHDA, CDR2 SQIVND (reference sequence). Trimming cost V 6 bases and J 7 bases, with 12 bases left between them. The CDR3 contains 12 residues. The CDR3 nucleotides are TGTGCCAGTAGCATGGGGGGGCCTGGCTACACCTTC. It yields the protein CASSMGGPGYTF.

For this clone: At one end, the junction sequence differs from germline, possibly due to a read error. The chain has TRBV15 and TRBJ1-1; TRBD1 matches at 7 bases. There are 14 residues in the CDR3. Germline CDR1 LNHNV, CDR2 YYDKDF (reference sequence). In DNA form, the CDR3 reads TGTGCCACCGGCAGGAAAGGGGGCGAAACTGAAGCTTTCTTT. Translated, it gives CATGRKGGETEAFF.

Only one count was recorded for this clone. Germline is not matched at one junction end, which may reflect a read error. The chain employs TRBV11-1 and TRBJ2-2; the match to TRBD2 covers 11 bases. This CDR3 has 15 amino acids. Germline CDR1 SGHAT, CDR2 FQDESV (reference sequence). This CDR3 is CANSLAGGDTGELFF. CDR3 DNA: TGTGCCAACAGCTTAGCGGGAGGGGACACCGGGGAGCTGTTTTTT.

V and J are TRBV5-5 and TRBJ2-6, with TRBD2 as a possible D gene (5 bases). Per the germline V gene, CDR1 is SGHKS and CDR2 is YYEKEE (reference sequence). This CDR3 comprises 13 residues. V shed 2 bases and J shed 7 bases, with 7 bases lying between them. CDR3 nucleotides: TGTGCCAGCAGCTTCGGGGATGCCAACGTCCTGACTTTC. Protein: CASSFGDANVLTF.

This clone was seen a handful of times. In DNA form, the CDR3 reads TGCGCCAGCAGCTTTGAAGCGGTAGCCTACGAGCAGTACTTC. It is translated as CASSFEAVAYEQYF. The rearrangement uses TRBV5-1 and TRBJ2-7; tentatively, D is TRBD2 (5 bases). The V end lost 2 bases, the J end lost 2 bases, and 11 bases lay between the germline ends. Germline V gives CDR1 SGHRS, CDR2 YFSETQ. The CDR3 sequence is 14 residues long.

The sample holds one count of this clone. This chain links TRBV19 with TRBJ1-2, with D unclear. The CDR3 covers 12 residues. Germline assignment: CDR1 LNHDA and CDR2 SQIVND (reference sequence). The V end lost 4 bases, the J end lost 7 bases, and 10 bases lay between the germline ends. The CDR3 DNA sequence: TGTGCCAGTAGTAGGGAGATCGGTGGCTACACCTTC. Translated: CASSREIGGYTF.

This clone was seen only once. The chain carries TRBV9 and TRBJ2-5; D perhaps matches TRBD1 (5 bases). The germline V gene encodes CDR1 SGDLS and CDR2 YYNGEE. This CDR3 contains 18 residues. V was trimmed by 4 bases and J by 0 bases, leaving 22 bases between them. The CDR3 here is CASSPRPGEGANQETQYF. CDR3 bases: TGTGCCAGCAGCCCGCGACCAGGTGAAGGGGCGAACCAAGAGACCCAGTACTTC.

The rearrangement links TRBV13 to TRBJ2-7; D might be TRBD1 (6 bases). V lost 6 bases to trimming and J lost 6 bases, with 24 bases between them. Germline V lookup: CDR1 PRHDT, CDR2 FYEKMQ (reference sequence). This CDR3 comprises 16 residues. This chain's CDR3 is CASRSQGRTSRGEQYF. The CDR3 nucleotides read TGTGCCAGCAGATCACAGGGCCGGACTTCTCGGGGCGAGCAGTACTTC.

This clone was recorded only once. V usage is TRBV2 and J usage is TRBJ2-5; D is uncertain. The CDR3 runs to 13 residues. Deletions cut 4 bases from V and 5 bases from J, with 11 bases between. CDR1 and CDR2 from the germline V gene are SNHLY and FYNNEI. Here the CDR3 DNA reads TGTGCCAGCAGTGGTCCGAGCTGGGAGACCCAGTACTTC. Translating it yields CASSGPSWETQYF. Together with reference TRBV2 and TRBJ2-5, the CDR3 gives the full variable domain: EPEVTQTPSHQVTQMGQEVILRCVPISNHLYFYWYRQILGQKVEFLVSFYNNEISEKSEIFDDQFSVERPDGSNFTLKIRSTKLEDSAMYFCASSGPSWETQYFGPGTRLLVL.

In this sample, this clone turned up once. The V gene is TRBV2, the J gene TRBJ2-4, with D unresolved. V was pared by 6 bases and J by 6 bases, with 18 bases between. CDR3 length equals 15 residues. The V gene's germline CDR1 is SNHLY and CDR2 FYNNEI. The chain's CDR3 is CASSPRPLDGNIQYF. The CDR3 DNA follows: TGTGCCAGCAGCCCCCGACCCCTAGACGGAAACATTCAGTACTTC.

The count of this clone is one. This chain joins TRBV25-1 and TRBJ2-5, with TRBD2 matching over 8 bases. The J segment lost 1 base and the V segment lost 3 bases, leaving 10 bases of the junction unmatched. This CDR3 region has 17 residues. Germline CDR1 is MGHDK and CDR2 is SYGVNS. CDR3 in amino acids: CASSDSHAGGFQETQYF. The CDR3 nucleotides read TGTGCCAGCAGTGACTCCCACGCGGGGGGTTTCCAAGAGACCCAGTACTTC.

The genes are TRBV7-6 and TRBJ1-1; the D is unclear. The CDR3 totals 14 residues. Trimming shortened V by 7 bases and J by 3 bases, and 15 bases separated the two germline ends. Germline lookup yields CDR1 SGHVS and CDR2 FNYEAQ. CDR3 amino acids: CASTPGGLDTEAFF. The DNA of the CDR3 is TGTGCCAGCACCCCCGGAGGGTTGGACACTGAAGCTTTCTTT.

The chain joins TRBV11-2 to TRBJ1-2; 7 bases agree with TRBD1. V gave up 3 bases and J gave up 7 bases; unmatched junction bases: 5. This CDR3 region has 13 residues. Germline V lookup: CDR1 SGHAT, CDR2 FQNNGV. CDR3 sequence: CASSFDRAVGYTF. The DNA of the CDR3 is TGTGCCAGCAGCTTCGACAGGGCTGTTGGCTACACCTTC.

A single count supports this clone. The junction does not match germline at one end; this may be a read error. The chain couples TRBV7-9 to TRBJ2-7; 7 nucleotides line up with TRBD1. The CDR3 is 14 amino acids. Germline V gene sequence: CDR1 SEHNR, CDR2 FQNEAQ (reference sequence). The CDR3 coding sequence is TGTTCCAGCAGCGTTACAGGGGACCCCTACGAGCAGTACTTC. This sequence encodes CSSSVTGDPYEQYF.

This chain joins TRBV7-2 and TRBJ2-7; the D is unclear. V gave up 5 bases and J gave up 5 bases, with 13 bases separating them. The CDR3 loop spans 13 amino acids. From germline, CDR1 is SGHTA and CDR2 FQGNSA. This CDR3 reads CASSPTGWHEQYF. CDR3 sequence (DNA): TGTGCCAGCAGCCCGACCGGGTGGCACGAGCAGTACTTC.

The rearrangement joins TRBV18 to TRBJ2-2; D perhaps matches TRBD2 (5 bases). V shed 8 bases and J shed 5 bases, with 15 bases lying between them. CDR3 length equals 14 residues. CDR1 and CDR2 from the germline V gene are KGHSH and LQKENI. CDR3 sequence: CASGLGVRTGELFF. The CDR3 nucleotides read TGTGCCAGCGGCTTGGGAGTTCGGACCGGGGAGCTGTTTTTT.

The gene calls are TRBV2 and TRBJ2-2; maybe TRBD1 (5 bases). CDR1 is SNHLY and CDR2 is FYNNEI in the germline V gene. This CDR3 contains 14 residues. Trimming removed 4 bases from V and 2 bases from J, with 8 bases in between. CDR3 in DNA: TGTGCCAGCAGTGCTCAGGGAAACACCGGGGAGCTGTTTTTT. It yields the protein CASSAQGNTGELFF.

This rearrangement joins TRBV12-2 to TRBJ2-1; the D call in the table, TRBD1, was not verified against the DNA. TRBV12-2 has pseudogene status. This CDR3 is 14 amino acids long. CDR3: CASRLDSPHREQFF. CDR3 in DNA: TGTGCAAGTCGCTTAGATTCGCCACACCGTGAGCAGTTCTTC.

This clone turned up a few times. V usage is TRBV10-3 and J usage is TRBJ1-4; tentatively, D is TRBD1 (6 bases). The CDR3 is made up of 13 amino acids. V was shortened by 3 bases and J by 6 bases, with 8 bases between the two germline ends. Per germline, CDR1 ENHRY and CDR2 SYGVKD. CDR3 loop: CAISEYRDEKLFF. Here the CDR3 DNA reads TGTGCCATCAGTGAATACAGGGATGAAAAACTGTTTTTT.